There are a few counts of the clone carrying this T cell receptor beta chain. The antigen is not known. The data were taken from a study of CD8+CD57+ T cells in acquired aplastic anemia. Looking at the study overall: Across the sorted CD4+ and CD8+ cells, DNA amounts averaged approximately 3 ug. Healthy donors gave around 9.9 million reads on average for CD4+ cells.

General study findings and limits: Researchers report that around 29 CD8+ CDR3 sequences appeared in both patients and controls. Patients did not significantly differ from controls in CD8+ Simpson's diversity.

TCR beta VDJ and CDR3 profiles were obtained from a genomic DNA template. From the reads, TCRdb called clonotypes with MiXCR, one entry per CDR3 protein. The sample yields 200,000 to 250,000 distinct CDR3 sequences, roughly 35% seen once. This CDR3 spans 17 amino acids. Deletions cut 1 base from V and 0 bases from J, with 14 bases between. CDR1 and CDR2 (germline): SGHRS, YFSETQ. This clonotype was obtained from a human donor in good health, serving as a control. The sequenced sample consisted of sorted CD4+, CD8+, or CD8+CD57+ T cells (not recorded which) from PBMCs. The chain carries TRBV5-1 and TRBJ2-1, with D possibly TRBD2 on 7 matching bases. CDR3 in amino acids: CASSLRGGRSSYNEQFF. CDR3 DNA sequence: TGCGCCAGCAGCTTGAGGGGGGGCCGGAGCTCCTACAATGAGCAGTTCTTC.